This TCR beta chain was recovered during a study of CD8+CD57+ T cells in acquired aplastic anemia. Study summary: Average DNA yield from sorted CD4+ and CD8+ cells was around 3.2 ug. Whole-study results and caveats: Patients and controls had in common twenty-nine CD8+ CDR3 sequences.

Selection for sequencing was limited to patients who had shown CD8+CD57+ cell expansion by flow cytometry. At the time of blood sampling, patients had not yet received any therapy. Losses at the gene ends were 3 bases for V and 5 bases for J; bases not matched to a gene: 8. The CDR3 has 15 amino acids. The V gene's germline CDR1 is SGDLS and CDR2 YYNGEE. The template used for profiling TCR beta VDJ and CDR3 was genomic DNA. TCRdb re-analysed the reads in MiXCR, keeping a single row per CDR3 protein. This table holds under 200,000 distinct CDR3 sequences, 71% found once. Comments on this clonotype: Its antigen is undetermined.

This chain uses TRBV9 with TRBJ2-7, with 10 bases aligning to TRBD2. The sequencing input was sorted CD4+, CD8+, or CD8+CD57+ T cells (not recorded which) from PBMCs. This clonotype originated in a human donor with aplastic anemia. The CDR3 DNA sequence: TGTGCCAGCAGCGAAGGACTAGCGGAAAACCACGAGCAGTACTTC. Its protein is CASSEGLAENHEQYF.